What follows describes a single T cell receptor beta chain. Its antigen is unidentified. Primed by a sample-barcoded 5' primer and a J-beta primer mix, a second PCR proceeded for 7 to 11 cycles. Every cDNA molecule bore a tag from a template-switch adaptor containing 12 random nucleotides. TCRdb passed the 5' RACE reads through MiXCR, listing each CDR3 protein once. The sample carries roughly 800,000 distinct CDR3 sequences, roughly 64% recorded once. The sample comes from a study of blood T cells in healthy people across ages. This CDR3 has 15 residues. CDR1 and CDR2 from the germline V gene are SEHNR and FQNEAQ (reference sequence). Broader study findings: Measured against age, TCR beta diversity per million T cells decreased in a roughly linear manner.

This chain links TRBV7-9 with TRBJ2-1; D unresolved. The assigned J gene may be wrong: the sequence end matches TRBJ2-7 better. This receptor was taken from a man in his thirties or forties in good health. Sequenced input: blood. CDR3 amino acids: CASSLIRSSYNEQYF. The CDR3 DNA reads TGTGCCAGCAGCTTAATACGGAGCTCCTACAATGAGCAGTACTTC.